These 28 T cell receptor beta chains were sequenced from one sample in a study of T cell repertoires in cytomegalovirus infection. No antigen has been assigned to these receptors. In TCRdb, the reads were re-called with MiXCR into one record per CDR3 protein. The repertoire includes about 570,000 distinct CDR3 sequences, about 39% of them detected once, and around 50% sits in the top ten. Sequences were derived from cultured PBMCs, sampled from culture after CMV antigen stimulation. The receptors derive from a human donor in good health (CMV status not recorded). Some clones in this sample may be carry-over from other donors' samples.

CDR3 in DNA: TGTGCCAGCAGTTTTGGGGGGATGAACACTGAAGCTTTCTTT. Translated: CASSFGGMNTEAFF. V and J are TRBV12-3 or TRBV12-4 and TRBJ1-1; tentatively, D is TRBD1 (5 bases). Between the trimmed V and J ends, which lost 3 bases and 0 bases, there was a span of 8 bases. The CDR3 sequence is 14 residues long.

The table lists this clonotype with a few counts. V usage is TRBV7-6 and J usage is TRBJ2-2; D gene unclear. This CDR3 comprises 16 residues. Germline CDR1 and CDR2: SGHVS and FNYEAQ. V lost 2 bases and J 7 bases, leaving 17 bases between the germline ends. The DNA of the CDR3 is TGTGCCAGCAGCTTATCCATCAGTGTTTCTATCGGGGAGCTGTTTTTT. Its translation: CASSLSISVSIGELFF. The variable domain in full, completed from reference TRBV7-6 and TRBJ2-2, reads GAGVSQSPRYKVTKRGQDVALRCDPISGHVSLYWYRQALGQGPEFLTYFNYEAQQDKSGLPNDRFSAERPEGSISTLTIQRTEQRDSAMYRCASSLSISVSIGELFFGEGSRLTVL.

This clonotype was seen more than once but under ten times. This chain links TRBV18 with TRBJ2-5; D is unresolved. Trimming shortened V by 6 bases and J by 5 bases, and 10 bases separated the two germline ends. The CDR3 has 12 amino acids. Germline CDR1 and CDR2: KGHSH and LQKENI. This CDR3 is CASSRTPETQYF. Written as DNA, the CDR3 is TGTGCCAGCTCCCGCACTCCGGAGACCCAGTACTTC.

This chain's CDR3 is CASKPILGRDWDNEQFF. Written as DNA, the CDR3 is TGTGCCAGCAAGCCAATACTCGGGAGGGACTGGGACAATGAGCAGTTCTTC. The rearrangement links TRBV6-6 to TRBJ2-1; 8 bases are a match to TRBD2. CDR1 is MNHNY and CDR2 is SVGAGI in the germline V gene (reference sequence). V was clipped by 7 bases and J by 5 bases; unmatched bases: 16. The CDR3 length is 17 residues.

CDR3 DNA sequence: TGTGCCAGCAGTGCCCAACAGGGGGCGCCCAGGGGCCAAGAGACCCAGTACTTC. Its translation: CASSAQQGAPRGQETQYF. The chain has TRBV28 and TRBJ2-5; TRBD1 aligns across 9 bases. The CDR3 is 18 amino acids. Germline V gene lookup returns CDR1 MDHEN and CDR2 SYDVKM. V gave up 5 bases and J gave up 1 base; unmatched junction bases: 14. The whole variable domain, filled in from reference TRBV28 and TRBJ2-5, reads DVKVTQSSRYLVKRTGEKVFLECVQDMDHENMFWYRQDPGLGLRLIYFSYDVKMKEKGDIPEGYSVSREKKERFSLILESASTNQTSMYLCASSAQQGAPRGQETQYFGPGTRLLVL.

This clonotype has just a few counts. The gene calls are TRBV12-3 or TRBV12-4 and TRBJ1-5; TRBD1 might be the D (6 bases). V was clipped by 2 bases and J by 4 bases, with 9 bases between them. CDR3 size: 14 residues. This CDR3 is CASSLRTVNQPQHF. The CDR3 DNA reads TGTGCCAGCAGTTTACGGACAGTGAATCAGCCCCAGCATTTT.

This sequence joins TRBV11-2 and TRBJ2-1; 8 bases fit TRBD1. CDR3 length: 16 amino acids. Germline lookup yields CDR1 SGHAT and CDR2 FQNNGV. J was trimmed by 3 bases and V by 2 bases; bases with no gene match: 6. Written as DNA, the CDR3 is TGTGCCAGCAGCTTATCAGGGGGCGAGATCTACAATGAGCAGTTCTTC. It codes for CASSLSGGEIYNEQFF.

V and J are TRBV2 and TRBJ2-1; no definite D call. Germline CDR1 is SNHLY and CDR2 is FYNNEI. The CDR3 extends over 13 amino acids. Trimming left V 4 bases short and J 4 bases short, with 8 bases between. CDR3 sequence reads: CASSVLQYNEQFF. CDR3 in DNA: TGTGCCAGCAGTGTCTTGCAATACAATGAGCAGTTCTTC.

The rearrangement links TRBV19 to TRBJ2-1, with 7 bases that match TRBD2. Germline loops: CDR1 LNHDA, CDR2 SQIVND (reference sequence). CDR3 length: 17 residues. The V segment lost 2 bases and the J segment 4 bases; nucleotides outside the gene matches: 11. In nucleotides, the CDR3 is TGTGCCAGTAGTATACCAGGGCTAGCGGATCGATACAATGAGCAGTTCTTC. It encodes CASSIPGLADRYNEQFF.

The rearrangement links TRBV12-3 or TRBV12-4 to TRBJ2-3, with D hard to call. V lost 2 bases and J 2 bases, leaving 14 bases between the germline ends. CDR3 size: 16 residues. CDR3 sequence reads: CASSLRADAVTDTQYF. CDR3 nucleotides: TGTGCCAGCAGTTTAAGGGCCGATGCAGTCACAGATACGCAGTATTTT.

This clonotype was counted only a few times. The V and J genes are TRBV28 and TRBJ2-5, with 10 bases lining up with TRBD1. Trimming took 6 bases from V and 5 from J; bases not matched to a gene: 9. The CDR3 consists of 15 residues. Germline V gene lookup returns CDR1 MDHEN and CDR2 SYDVKM. The CDR3 nucleotides read TGTGCCAGCAGACTGGGACAGGGGAGGGGGGAGACCCAGTACTTC. Amino acids: CASRLGQGRGETQYF.

The CDR3: CASSLSGQTKNIQYF. For the CDR3, the DNA is TGTGCCAGCAGTTTGAGTGGACAGACCAAAAACATTCAGTACTTC. The rearrangement links TRBV28 to TRBJ2-4; D perhaps matches TRBD1 (6 bases). Trimming removed 3 bases at V and 2 bases at J, with 11 bases between. The CDR3 runs 15 residues. The V gene's germline CDR1 is MDHEN and CDR2 SYDVKM.

V gene TRBV6-1 combines with J gene TRBJ2-7; TRBD2 might be the D (7 bases). V shed 5 bases and J shed 4 bases, with 27 bases lying between them. Germline V gene data show CDR1 as MNHNS and CDR2 as SASEGT. The CDR3 runs 18 residues. The CDR3 nucleotides read TGTGCCAGCAGTAACCTAGCTTCCGGGGGGCTAACTCGATACGAGCAGTACTTC. Amino acids: CASSNLASGGLTRYEQYF.

The gene calls are TRBV2 and TRBJ1-6; TRBD1 matches 8 bases. Germline V CDR1 and CDR2: SNHLY, FYNNEI. The CDR3 totals 13 residues. The V segment lost 9 bases and the J segment 11 bases; nucleotides outside the gene matches: 9. The CDR3 loop reads CASTLRQGTPLHF. The CDR3 bases are TGTGCCAGTACCCTCCGACAGGGGACACCCCTCCACTTT.

This clonotype occurred once. The chain recombines TRBV6-2 or TRBV6-3 with TRBJ2-3; weak D call: TRBD2 (5 bases). Trimming removed 2 bases from V and 3 bases from J, with 6 bases in between. The CDR3 contains 13 residues. Per germline, CDR1 MNHEY and CDR2 SVGEGT. The CDR3 DNA sequence: TGTGCCAGCAGTTACCAGCGGACAGATACGCAGTATTTT. Translated: CASSYQRTDTQYF.

The chain employs TRBV11-2 and TRBJ1-6, with D hard to call. V was cut by 5 bases and J by 3 bases, with 11 bases left in between. The germline V gene encodes CDR1 SGHAT and CDR2 FQNNGV. CDR3 length: 15 amino acids. This chain's CDR3 is CASSPGGLYNSPLHF. CDR3 DNA sequence: TGTGCCAGCAGCCCGGGAGGGCTCTATAATTCACCCCTCCACTTT.

This clonotype was recorded a few times. The chain links TRBV7-2 to TRBJ2-5, with D possibly called TRBD1 or TRBD2 (5 bases each). The CDR3 contains 15 residues. Germline CDR1 SGHTA, CDR2 FQGNSA. V shed 4 bases and J shed 6 bases, with 18 bases lying between them. The CDR3, as DNA: TGTGCCAGCAGCTCTGGGACCCCTACTGTGCAGACCCAGTACTTC. This sequence encodes CASSSGTPTVQTQYF.

This clonotype was seen a handful of times. The chain is built from TRBV7-2 and TRBJ2-5, with D possibly being TRBD2 (6 bases). Germline-derived CDR1 and CDR2 are SGHTA and FQGNSA. Trimming pared 4 bases from V and 1 base from J, leaving 13 bases between. This CDR3 is built from 15 residues. In DNA, the CDR3 is TGTGCCAGCAGCTCCCTTGACGGGGGCCAAGAGACCCAGTACTTC. Its protein is CASSSLDGGQETQYF.

This chain joins TRBV7-9 and TRBJ1-1, with no clear D. The CDR3 is 17 residues long. Germline CDR1 is SEHNR and CDR2 is FQNEAQ (reference sequence). V shed 1 base and J shed 4 bases, with 19 bases lying between them. CDR3 region: CASSLDGLGSRPTEAFF. For the CDR3, the DNA is TGTGCCAGCAGCTTAGACGGTTTGGGGTCCCGTCCCACTGAAGCTTTCTTT.

This rearrangement joins TRBV25-1 to TRBJ2-7, with 10 bases identical to TRBD2. CDR1 and CDR2 (germline): MGHDK, SYGVNS. The CDR3 spans 12 residues. The ends lost 11 bases at V and 1 base at J; junction bases unmatched: 2. CDR3 DNA: TGTGCCTGGACTAGCGGATCCTACGAGCAGTACTTC. This codes for CAWTSGSYEQYF.

The CDR3 region has the DNA TGTGCCAGCAGTTGGAGAGGGGTCACAGATACGCAGTATTTT. It specifies CASSWRGVTDTQYF. The chain links TRBV6-6 to TRBJ2-3; the D gene could be TRBD1 or TRBD2 (5 bases each). Germline V gene sequence: CDR1 MNHNY, CDR2 SVGAGI (reference sequence). The ends were cut back, 4 bases at V and 2 bases at J, with 10 bases in the middle. The CDR3 totals 14 residues.

The CDR3 DNA reads as TGTGCCAGCAGCTCGGGACTTCTCGAGCAGTACTTC. Translated, it gives CASSSGLLEQYF. The chain uses TRBV7-2 and TRBJ2-7, with a weak D call TRBD2 (6 bases). The CDR3 has 12 residues. Trimming stripped 4 bases from V and 6 bases from J, with 10 bases between. The germline V gene has CDR1 SGHTA and CDR2 FQGNSA. The full variable domain, in which reference TRBV7-2 and TRBJ2-7 provide the parts outside the CDR3, is GAGVSQSPSNKVTEKGKDVELRCDPISGHTALYWYRQSLGQGLEFLIYFQGNSAPDKSGLPSDRFSAERTGGSVSTLTIQRTQQEDSAVYLCASSSGLLEQYFGPGTRLTVT.

The chain uses TRBV12-3 or TRBV12-4 and TRBJ1-1; TRBD1 agrees at 8 bases. CDR3 length: 13 amino acids. The junction had 6 bases not matched to a gene; V was cut back by 9 bases and J by 3 bases. The CDR3 DNA sequence: TGTGCCAGTTCGGGACAGGTCTACACTGAAGCTTTCTTT. Encoded protein: CASSGQVYTEAFF.

This clonotype has more than one count but fewer than ten. The chain uses TRBV20-1 and TRBJ2-7; D may match TRBD1 or TRBD2 (5 bases each). Looked up from germline, CDR1 is DFQATT and CDR2 is SNEGSKA (reference sequence). Deletions cut 1 base from V and 4 bases from J, with 8 bases between. CDR3 length equals 12 residues. The CDR3 is CSARGGPYEQYF. In DNA, the CDR3 is TGCAGTGCTAGAGGGGGACCATACGAGCAGTACTTC.

The chain couples TRBV15 to TRBJ2-3; a weak D match, TRBD2 (5 bases). The V gene lost 0 bases and the J gene lost 6 bases, with 16 bases spanning the gap. The V gene's germline CDR1 is LNHNV and CDR2 YYDKDF (reference sequence). The CDR3 length is 16 residues. The CDR3 DNA is TGTGCCACCAGCAGAGAGCAAGCGGACGCTTCGGATACGCAGTATTTT. It specifies CATSREQADASDTQYF.

This clonotype came up a few times. The chain combines TRBV7-2 with TRBJ2-3, with 9 bases identical to TRBD2. The CDR3 is made up of 14 amino acids. In germline, CDR1 is SGHTA, CDR2 FQGNSA. The ends lost 5 bases at V and 6 bases at J; junction bases unmatched: 6. CDR3 sequence: CASSPSAGGDTQYF. In DNA, the CDR3 is TGTGCCAGCAGCCCTAGTGCGGGAGGGGATACGCAGTATTTT.

J is TRBJ1-2 and V is TRBV7-2; 9 positions match TRBD1. Germline V gene data show CDR1 as SGHTA and CDR2 as FQGNSA. The J segment lost 4 bases and the V segment lost 5 bases, leaving 5 bases of the junction unmatched. This CDR3 is 14 amino acids long. This chain's CDR3 is CASSPQTGGYGYTF. In nucleotides, the CDR3 is TGTGCCAGCAGCCCCCAGACAGGGGGCTATGGCTACACCTTC.

V is TRBV11-2 and J is TRBJ2-5; D unresolved. V was shortened by 5 bases and J by 2 bases, with 12 bases between the two germline ends. The germline V gene encodes CDR1 SGHAT and CDR2 FQNNGV. The CDR3 consists of 14 residues. The CDR3 reads CASSQTAVQETQYF. The CDR3 DNA reads as TGTGCCAGCAGCCAAACGGCGGTTCAAGAGACCCAGTACTTC.